The 28 T cell receptor beta chains below come from one sample, sequenced in a study of blood T cell repertoires in COVID-19. Libraries were prepared by immunoSEQ multiplex PCR; TCRdb keeps only in-frame clonotypes and omits some of them. The repertoire consists of fewer than 150,000 clones, with 75% to 90% occurring once and the leading ten covering 18%. Sequenced input: PBMCs or T cells enriched from blood (not recorded which). Receptors were obtained from a man aged 25 to 40 who had recovered from COVID-19.

J is TRBJ2-3 and V is TRBV21-1; the table's D call, TRBD1, was not checked against the DNA. TRBV21-1 is tagged as a pseudogene. The CDR3 runs to 15 residues. Here the CDR3 reads CASSTGGTSTDTQYF. In DNA, the CDR3 is TGTGCCAGCAGCACAGGGGGCACTAGCACAGATACGCAGTATTTT.

The V gene is TRBV6-5, the J gene TRBJ1-2; D not certain. The germline V and J ends were trimmed by 2 bases and 4 bases, with 11 bases remaining between them. Germline V gene sequence: CDR1 MNHEY, CDR2 SVGAGI. CDR3 length: 14 amino acids. This CDR3 reads CASSYDQATYGYTF. As DNA, the CDR3 is TGTGCCAGCAGTTACGACCAGGCGACCTATGGCTACACCTTC.

The count of this clone is one. The chain carries TRBV3-1 (or the pseudogene TRBV3-2) and TRBJ2-5; 14 nucleotides align to TRBD2. The CDR3 length is 18 residues. J gave up 5 bases and V 5 bases, and 13 bases lay outside the gene matches. Germline V gene lookup returns CDR1 LGHDT and CDR2 YNNKEL (reference sequence). The CDR3 is CASSSRLAGGPGQETQYF. The DNA of the CDR3 is TGTGCCAGCAGCTCTCGACTAGCGGGGGGGCCGGGGCAGGAGACCCAGTACTTC.

The sample holds one count of this clone. The chain links TRBV6-5 to TRBJ1-6; D is uncertain. The CDR3 spans 14 residues. V was shortened by 4 bases and J by 5 bases, with 9 bases between the two germline ends. Per the germline V gene, CDR1 is MNHEY and CDR2 is SVGAGI. CDR3 in DNA: TGTGCCAGCAGTTCGACTCCAGATAATTCACCCCTCCACTTT. It encodes CASSSTPDNSPLHF.

The chain couples TRBV6-5 to TRBJ2-7; TRBD1 agrees at 10 bases. Trimming removed 5 bases from V and 7 bases from J; junction bases left unmatched: 11. The CDR3 sequence is 15 residues long. The germline V gene has CDR1 MNHEY and CDR2 SVGAGI. CDR3 sequence reads: CASSRGGDRGGEQYF. CDR3 coding DNA: TGTGCCAGCAGTCGTGGAGGGGACAGGGGAGGGGAGCAGTACTTC.

This clone was counted only a few times. The chain employs TRBV2 and TRBJ2-7; D possibly corresponds to TRBD2 (6 bases). This CDR3 has 12 residues. Germline V gene data show CDR1 as SNHLY and CDR2 as FYNNEI. The germline V and J ends were trimmed by 10 bases and 4 bases, with 14 bases remaining between them. The CDR3 DNA reads as TGTGCCAATGGGCAAGGGAGGTACGAGCAGTACGTC. This translates into CANGQGRYEQYV.

This clone was detected ten times or more. The same CDR3 is also encoded by other DNA sequences in this sample. V usage is TRBV6-5 and J usage is TRBJ1-2; 10 nucleotides line up with TRBD1. The ends lost 0 bases at V and 4 bases at J; junction bases unmatched: 5. CDR3 length: 16 amino acids. Germline CDR1 and CDR2: MNHEY and SVGAGI. The CDR3 loop reads CASSYSRTGGGYGYTF. Written as DNA, the CDR3 is TGTGCCAGCAGTTACTCACGGACAGGGGGTGGCTATGGCTACACCTTC.

V is TRBV29-1 and J is TRBJ1-2; 7 bases are a match to TRBD1. V was clipped by 6 bases and J by 2 bases; unmatched bases: 21. Germline values: CDR1 SQVTM, CDR2 ANQGSEA. This CDR3 region has 18 residues. The CDR3 spells CSVLPRGEPGTANYGYTF. The CDR3 DNA reads TGCAGCGTCCTCCCCCGGGGCGAGCCAGGGACAGCGAACTATGGCTACACCTTC.

V usage is TRBV20-1 and J usage is TRBJ2-5, with 8 bases aligning to TRBD2. The V segment lost 3 bases and the J segment 7 bases; nucleotides outside the gene matches: 10. Germline values: CDR1 DFQATT, CDR2 SNEGSKA (reference sequence). The CDR3 loop spans 14 amino acids. The CDR3 DNA reads TGCAGTGCTAGTAGTCTAGCGGGTACCGGGACCCAGTACTTC. Its translation is CSASSLAGTGTQYF.

The V call is TRBV19, the J call TRBJ2-5, with D possibly being TRBD1 (5 bases). V was clipped by 2 bases and J by 4 bases, with 11 bases between them. This CDR3 comprises 14 residues. Germline CDR1 LNHDA, CDR2 SQIVND (reference sequence). The CDR3 loop is CASSIPGHGETQYF. For the CDR3, the DNA is TGTGCCAGTAGTATACCAGGACACGGAGAGACCCAGTACTTC. Combining the CDR3 with reference TRBV19 and TRBJ2-5 gives the whole variable domain DGGITQSPKYLFRKEGQNVTLSCEQNLNHDAMYWYRQDPGQGLRLIYYSQIVNDFQKGDIAEGYSVSREKKESFPLTVTSAQKNPTAFYLCASSIPGHGETQYFGPGTRLLVL.

The chain recombines TRBV6-1 with TRBJ1-3, with D tentatively TRBD1 (6 bases). The CDR3 is 17 residues long. The germline V gene has CDR1 MNHNS and CDR2 SASEGT. Trimming stripped 2 bases from V and 0 bases from J, with 14 bases between. This CDR3 reads CASSEQTTGRSGNTIYF. In DNA, the CDR3 is TGTGCCAGCAGTGAACAAACGACAGGTCGCTCTGGAAACACCATATATTTT.

The chain combines TRBV2 with TRBJ2-1; 12 bases map to TRBD2. With V trimmed by 4 bases and J by 9 bases, 7 bases remained unmatched. Germline CDR1 is SNHLY and CDR2 is FYNNEI. The CDR3 extends over 15 amino acids. CDR3 sequence: CASSALLAGGGEQFF. CDR3 sequence (DNA): TGTGCCAGCAGTGCTCTACTAGCGGGAGGTGGTGAGCAGTTCTTC. The full variable domain, in which reference TRBV2 and TRBJ2-1 provide the parts outside the CDR3, is EPEVTQTPSHQVTQMGQEVILRCVPISNHLYFYWYRQILGQKVEFLVSFYNNEISEKSEIFDDQFSVERPDGSNFTLKIRSTKLEDSAMYFCASSALLAGGGEQFFGPGTRLTVL.

The V gene is TRBV19, the J gene TRBJ2-5; weak D call: TRBD1 (6 bases). Trimming pared 9 bases from V and 2 bases from J, leaving 13 bases between. This CDR3 contains 13 residues. The V gene's germline CDR1 is LNHDA and CDR2 SQIVND (reference sequence). The CDR3 loop is CASSAGDQETQYF. The DNA for the CDR3 is TGTGCCAGCAGCGCAGGGGATCAAGAGACCCAGTACTTC.

The J gene is TRBJ2-3, the V gene TRBV6-5; tentatively, D is TRBD1 (6 bases). Looked up from germline, CDR1 is MNHEY and CDR2 is SVGAGI. V gave up 5 bases and J gave up 5 bases, with 14 bases separating them. The CDR3 sequence is 14 residues long. CDR3 bases: TGTGCCAGCAGTCCCCGGGACACGAGAGATACGCAGTATTTT. Protein: CASSPRDTRDTQYF.

This chain connects TRBV29-1 to TRBJ1-4; D remains unclear. The CDR3 length is 12 residues. Germline CDR1 SQVTM, CDR2 ANQGSEA. The V gene lost 7 bases and the J gene lost 8 bases, with 14 bases spanning the gap. The CDR3: CSAGLRHEKLFF. The CDR3 nucleotides read TGCAGCGCAGGATTGAGGCACGAAAAACTGTTTTTT.

Only one count was recorded for this clone. The rearrangement links TRBV19 to TRBJ1-4; TRBD1 aligns across 7 bases. The V segment lost 5 bases and the J segment 4 bases; nucleotides outside the gene matches: 7. The length of the CDR3 is 15 residues. Germline lookup yields CDR1 LNHDA and CDR2 SQIVND (reference sequence). The CDR3 protein is CASSRMTGFNEKLFF. The CDR3, as DNA: TGTGCCAGTAGTCGAATGACAGGGTTTAATGAAAAACTGTTTTTT. The variable domain in full, completed from reference TRBV19 and TRBJ1-4, reads DGGITQSPKYLFRKEGQNVTLSCEQNLNHDAMYWYRQDPGQGLRLIYYSQIVNDFQKGDIAEGYSVSREKKESFPLTVTSAQKNPTAFYLCASSRMTGFNEKLFFGSGTQLSVL.

V usage is TRBV19 and J usage is TRBJ1-1; D is perhaps TRBD1 (5 bases). The CDR3 has 14 residues. Germline V CDR1 and CDR2: LNHDA, SQIVND (reference sequence). V was trimmed by 8 bases and J by 1 base, leaving 14 bases between them. CDR3 residues: CASFGRVRNTEAFF. CDR3 coding DNA: TGTGCCAGTTTTGGCAGGGTTCGGAACACTGAAGCTTTCTTT. The variable domain in full, with the rest retrieved from reference TRBV19 and TRBJ1-1, is DGGITQSPKYLFRKEGQNVTLSCEQNLNHDAMYWYRQDPGQGLRLIYYSQIVNDFQKGDIAEGYSVSREKKESFPLTVTSAQKNPTAFYLCASFGRVRNTEAFFGQGTRLTVV.

The V and J genes are TRBV19 and TRBJ1-1; D call uncertain. Germline loops: CDR1 LNHDA, CDR2 SQIVND (reference sequence). The CDR3 loop spans 14 amino acids. The V gene lost 1 base and the J gene lost 7 bases, with 13 bases spanning the gap. The CDR3 region is CASSIGVSGGEAFF. DNA of the CDR3: TGTGCCAGTAGTATAGGTGTCTCAGGAGGTGAAGCTTTCTTT.

The chain employs TRBV28 and TRBJ1-1, with D perhaps matching TRBD1 (6 bases). V was clipped by 6 bases and J by 4 bases, with 12 bases between them. Germline lookup yields CDR1 MDHEN and CDR2 SYDVKM. The CDR3 has 13 amino acids. CDR3 residues: CASRGGWGTEAFF. DNA for the CDR3: TGTGCCAGCAGAGGGGGATGGGGCACTGAAGCTTTCTTT.

The genes are TRBV6-5 and TRBJ2-2, with 9 bases lining up with TRBD1. The CDR3 has 15 amino acids. Germline V CDR1 and CDR2: MNHEY, SVGAGI. V trimming: 4 bases; J trimming: 4 bases; junction bases outside the gene matches: 4. In DNA form, the CDR3 reads TGTGCCAGCAGTTCCCGGGACAGGGCCACCGGGGAGCTGTTTTTT. Its translation is CASSSRDRATGELFF.

This sequence joins TRBV6-5 and TRBJ2-5, with D hard to call. Deletions cut 2 bases from V and 1 base from J, with 5 bases between. The CDR3 runs 13 residues. Germline lookup yields CDR1 MNHEY and CDR2 SVGAGI. CDR3 bases: TGTGCCAGCAGTTACACAGTCCAAGAGACCCAGTACTTC. This encodes CASSYTVQETQYF.

This chain joins TRBV7-9 and TRBJ1-2; TRBD1 is a possible D gene (5 bases). Trimming stripped 7 bases from V and 5 bases from J, with 11 bases between. This CDR3 spans 12 amino acids. CDR1 and CDR2 from the germline V gene are SEHNR and FQNEAQ (reference sequence). The CDR3 sequence is CASNQKGYGYTF. The CDR3 region has the DNA TGTGCCAGCAACCAAAAGGGGTATGGCTACACCTTC. Looking up the rest from reference TRBV7-9 and TRBJ1-2 gives the full variable domain: DTGVSQNPRHKITKRGQNVTFRCDPISEHNRLYWYRQTLGQGPEFLTYFQNEAQLEKSRLLSDRFSAERPKGSFSTLEIQRTEQGDSAMYLCASNQKGYGYTFGSGTRLTVV.

As regards this clone: A junction boundary mismatches the germline segment, possibly from a read error. The chain is built from TRBV6-5 and TRBJ1-1; D uncertain. Per germline, CDR1 MNHEY and CDR2 SVGAGI. The CDR3 sequence is 15 residues long. The CDR3 nucleotides are TGTGCCAGCAGTGACTCTTCCGGGGATGCCACTGAAGCTTTCTTT. This encodes CASSDSSGDATEAFF.

The CDR3 spells CASSRDRGQETQYF. The CDR3 DNA reads TGTGCCAGCAGCAGGGACAGGGGCCAAGAGACCCAGTACTTC. This rearrangement joins TRBV7-6 to TRBJ2-5; 10 bases are shared with TRBD1. Germline V gene lookup returns CDR1 SGHVS and CDR2 FNYEAQ. CDR3 length: 14 residues. The J segment lost 1 base and the V segment lost 5 bases, leaving 1 base of the junction unmatched.

The chain couples TRBV4-1 to TRBJ2-2; 9 bases align to TRBD1. The CDR3 has 13 amino acids. Germline V gene lookup returns CDR1 MGHRA and CDR2 YSYEKL. Unmatched junction bases numbered 5, after V lost 9 bases and J lost 6 bases. The CDR3 reads CASRQGGSGELFF. The CDR3 nucleotides are TGCGCCAGTAGACAGGGGGGCTCCGGGGAGCTGTTTTTT.

The chain employs TRBV6-4 and TRBJ1-1; tentatively, D is TRBD1 (6 bases). The V gene's germline CDR1 is MRHNA and CDR2 SNTAGT. V lost 3 bases, J lost 1 base, and 9 bases lay in between. The CDR3 covers 14 residues. The CDR3 loop is CASSEGRGNTEAFF. The CDR3 DNA is TGTGCCAGCAGTGAGGGCAGGGGGAACACTGAAGCTTTCTTT.

This chain links TRBV5-1 with TRBJ1-3, with 8 nucleotides matching TRBD1. Germline V gene sequence: CDR1 SGHRS, CDR2 YFSETQ. V dropped 0 bases and J dropped 3; count of bases not matched to a gene: 11. The CDR3 loop spans 18 amino acids. The CDR3 sequence is CASSLGLSRGLGGNTIYF. The CDR3 nucleotides are TGCGCCAGCAGCTTGGGGCTCTCCAGGGGGCTTGGTGGAAACACCATATATTTT.

The V and J genes are TRBV19 and TRBJ2-4; 8 bases fit TRBD1. This CDR3 comprises 15 residues. V was pared by 4 bases and J by 5 bases, with 7 bases of the junction left unmatched. Germline CDR1 and CDR2: LNHDA and SQIVND (reference sequence). CDR3 protein: CASSRGTGNENIQYF. The CDR3 nucleotides are TGTGCCAGTAGTAGGGGGACAGGTAACGAAAACATTCAGTACTTC.